This T cell receptor (beta chain) was profiled in a study of CD8+ T cells in alopecia areata. The V segment lost 4 bases and the J segment 0 bases; nucleotides outside the gene matches: 3. Germline-derived CDR1 and CDR2 are LNHNV and YYDKDF (reference sequence). The CDR3 is 16 amino acids. RNA extraction was followed by reverse transcription into cDNA, which acted as the sequencing template. Clones were read by immunoSEQ multiplex PCR, and TCRdb kept only the in-frame ones, dropping some. Seen here are about 92,000 clones, about 44% observed once, and the top ten hold 15% to 20%. Regarding treatment: oral pan-JAK inhibitor, 5-10 mg twice daily.

The TCR was taken from a human donor with alopecia areata. This specimen consisted of CD8+ T cells sorted from blood, obtained at week 24, from a patient treated with tofacitinib. The V call is TRBV15, the J call TRBJ2-1, with 10 positions matching TRBD2. CDR3 in DNA: TGTGCCACCAGCACAGGACTAGCGGACTCCTACAATGAGCAGTTCTTC. Translating gives CATSTGLADSYNEQFF.